What follows are 30 T cell receptor beta chains derived from one specimen sequenced in a study of PD-1 blockade in mismatch repair-deficient tumors. Profiled with immunoSEQ multiplex PCR; TCRdb holds only in-frame clones, not every one. The data contain about 120,000 clones, 88% of them singletons. Material: peripheral blood, obtained about 17 months after starting pembrolizumab. The receptor source for this set is an adult with mismatch repair-deficient cancer.

J is TRBJ1-4 and V is TRBV6-1; D is unclear. The CDR3 is made up of 14 amino acids. V lost 5 bases, J lost 7 bases, and 14 bases lay in between. The germline V gene has CDR1 MNHNS and CDR2 SASEGT. The CDR3 coding sequence is TGTGCCAGCAGTACCGGGAGTGCTAGTGAAAAACTGTTTTTT. This encodes CASSTGSASEKLFF.

The rearrangement uses TRBV7-9 and TRBJ2-1, with 11 bases fitting TRBD2. The ends lost 1 base at V and 6 bases at J; junction bases unmatched: 5. The CDR3 is made up of 16 amino acids. Per germline, CDR1 SEHNR and CDR2 FQNEAQ (reference sequence). The chain's CDR3 is CASSLVGSGRVNEQFF. The CDR3 coding sequence is TGTGCCAGCAGCTTAGTAGGTAGCGGGAGGGTCAATGAGCAGTTCTTC.

The rearrangement joins TRBV6-5 to TRBJ2-1, with 10 bases matching TRBD1. Germline V gene sequence: CDR1 MNHEY, CDR2 SVGAGI. The CDR3 covers 15 residues. Trimming took 9 bases from V and 3 from J; bases not matched to a gene: 8. The CDR3 DNA sequence: TGTGCCAGTAAGACAGGGGGCGGTTACTACAATGAGCAGTTCTTC. Its translation: CASKTGGGYYNEQFF.

The chain combines TRBV28 with TRBJ2-7, with 9 bases fitting TRBD1. This CDR3 region has 15 residues. Germline assignment: CDR1 MDHEN and CDR2 SYDVKM. The trim removed 3 bases at V and 2 bases at J, leaving 5 bases unmatched. CDR3 in DNA: TGTGCCAGCAGTTTTATAACAGGGGGCGCCTACGAGCAGTACTTC. Amino acids: CASSFITGGAYEQYF. The whole variable domain, remainder taken from reference TRBV28 and TRBJ2-7, is DVKVTQSSRYLVKRTGEKVFLECVQDMDHENMFWYRQDPGLGLRLIYFSYDVKMKEKGDIPEGYSVSREKKERFSLILESASTNQTSMYLCASSFITGGAYEQYFGPGTRLTVT.

The gene calls are TRBV5-4 and TRBJ2-1; D assignment may be TRBD1 or TRBD2 (7 bases each). Germline values: CDR1 SGHNT, CDR2 YYREEE (reference sequence). The V end lost 4 bases, the J end lost 7 bases, and 21 bases lay between the germline ends. This CDR3 spans 16 amino acids. This CDR3 reads CASSKGASGKKNEQFF. The CDR3 DNA is TGTGCCAGCAGCAAGGGGGCAAGCGGGAAGAAAAATGAGCAGTTCTTC.

The rearrangement joins TRBV19 to TRBJ1-2, with a weak D call TRBD1 (5 bases). CDR1 and CDR2 from the germline V gene are LNHDA and SQIVND (reference sequence). The CDR3 spans 14 residues. V was pared by 7 bases and J by 4 bases, with 16 bases between. For the CDR3, the DNA is TGTGCCAGTACCCCGGACACTCGGTCCTATGGCTACACCTTC. Amino acid sequence: CASTPDTRSYGYTF.

This chain joins TRBV16 and TRBJ2-2, with 10 bases identical to TRBD2. The CDR3 has 18 amino acids. Losses at the gene ends were 0 bases for V and 8 bases for J; bases not matched to a gene: 12. Germline values: CDR1 KGHSY, CDR2 FQNENV. The CDR3 region has the DNA TGTGCCAGCAGCCAATCTGGTCAGCTAGCGGGAGTATCTGGGGAGCTGTTTTTT. As protein: CASSQSGQLAGVSGELFF.

The rearrangement links TRBV30 to TRBJ2-2; D not certain. Trimming cost V 4 bases and J 0 bases, with 6 bases left between them. The CDR3 extends over 13 amino acids. Germline-derived CDR1 and CDR2 are GTSNPN and SVGIG (reference sequence). The DNA of the CDR3 is TGTGCCTGGAAGACGGCGAACACCGGGGAGCTGTTTTTT. Translated, it gives CAWKTANTGELFF.

The chain combines TRBV6-5 with TRBJ2-1, with 10 bases aligning to TRBD2. The CDR3 contains 15 residues. The ends lost 6 bases at V and 6 bases at J; junction bases unmatched: 8. Germline loops: CDR1 MNHEY, CDR2 SVGAGI. The CDR3 spells CASSPLAGESNEQFF. CDR3 nucleotides: TGTGCCAGCAGCCCCCTAGCGGGAGAGTCCAATGAGCAGTTCTTC.

The rearrangement uses TRBV5-4 and TRBJ2-7; D could derive from TRBD1 or TRBD2 (6 bases each). Trimming removed 2 bases at V and 2 bases at J, with 8 bases between. CDR1 and CDR2 (germline): SGHNT, YYREEE (reference sequence). The CDR3 extends over 13 amino acids. The chain's CDR3 is CASSLRGAYEQYF. Here the CDR3 DNA reads TGTGCCAGCAGCTTAAGGGGGGCCTACGAGCAGTACTTC.

J is TRBJ2-3 and V is TRBV19; TRBD1 is a possible D gene (5 bases). The germline V and J ends were trimmed by 1 base and 6 bases, with 11 bases remaining between them. Germline V lookup: CDR1 LNHDA, CDR2 SQIVND (reference sequence). The CDR3 runs to 14 residues. The CDR3, as DNA: TGTGCCAGTAGTATAGTTCAAGCAGGGGATACGCAGTATTTT. It yields the protein CASSIVQAGDTQYF.

The chain joins TRBV7-9 to TRBJ1-1; tentatively, D is TRBD1 (5 bases). Deletions cut 1 base from V and 3 bases from J, with 9 bases between. The CDR3 spans 14 residues. Per the germline V gene, CDR1 is SEHNR and CDR2 is FQNEAQ (reference sequence). The CDR3 nucleotides read TGTGCCAGCAGCTTAGTCGGCAGGGACACTGAAGCTTTCTTT. Translation gives CASSLVGRDTEAFF.

V usage is TRBV21-1 and J usage is TRBJ2-7; the D call in the table, TRBD1, was not verified against the DNA. TRBV21-1 is a documented pseudogene. CDR3 length: 18 residues. The CDR3 spells CASSKVKRDRGTSYEQYF. DNA of the CDR3: TGTGCCAGCAGCAAAGTGAAACGGGACAGGGGGACATCCTACGAGCAGTACTTC.

J is TRBJ1-1 and V is TRBV5-6, with no clear D. CDR3 length equals 11 residues. V gave up 3 bases and J gave up 3 bases, with 3 bases separating them. The germline CDR1 and CDR2 sequences are SGHDT and YYEEEE. In DNA, the CDR3 is TGTGCCAGCAGCTATTACACTGAAGCTTTCTTT. It yields the protein CASSYYTEAFF.

V and J are TRBV10-3 and TRBJ2-2; 8 nucleotides line up with TRBD2. The length of the CDR3 is 14 residues. V lost 10 bases, J lost 0 bases, and 4 bases stayed unmatched. The germline CDR1 and CDR2 sequences are ENHRY and SYGVKD. The CDR3 spells CASSLAANTGELFF. The CDR3 DNA follows: TGTGCCAGTTCACTAGCGGCGAACACCGGGGAGCTGTTTTTT.

The rearrangement uses TRBV4-1 and TRBJ2-7, with D tentatively TRBD2 (5 bases). CDR3 length: 14 residues. Trimming removed 2 bases at V and 3 bases at J, with 11 bases between. Germline CDR1 and CDR2: MGHRA and YSYEKL. CDR3 region: CASSQNEGSYEQYF. DNA of the CDR3: TGCGCCAGCAGCCAAAACGAGGGAAGCTACGAGCAGTACTTC.

This chain links TRBV5-5 with TRBJ2-5, with 10 bases matching TRBD2. Germline CDR1 SGHKS, CDR2 YYEKEE (reference sequence). V shed 2 bases, J shed 5 bases, and the junction held 6 bases outside the gene matches. The CDR3 has 15 residues. CDR3 in amino acids: CASSLAGLARETQYF. The CDR3 bases are TGTGCCAGCAGCTTAGCGGGACTAGCGCGGGAGACCCAGTACTTC.

The J gene is TRBJ2-1, the V gene TRBV11-3; D is ambiguous. Germline CDR1 reads SGHNT; CDR2 reads YENEEA. This CDR3 is 16 amino acids long. V gave up 5 bases and J gave up 7 bases, with 21 bases separating them. The CDR3 DNA is TGTGCCAGCAGCCCGGATGAACCTAAATGGTCGAATGAGCAGTTCTTC. This encodes CASSPDEPKWSNEQFF.

DNA of the CDR3: TGTGCCAGCAGTGGTTTCCCTGCGGGAGCTCCCACGCAGTATTTT. This encodes CASSGFPAGAPTQYF. The chain combines TRBV2 with TRBJ2-3; TRBD2 matches at 7 bases. Germline CDR1 reads SNHLY; CDR2 reads FYNNEI. Trimming removed 4 bases from V and 9 bases from J; junction bases left unmatched: 13. CDR3 length equals 15 residues.

The chain has TRBV10-3 and TRBJ1-2; D gene unclear. V was shortened by 0 bases and J by 7 bases, with 3 bases between the two germline ends. This CDR3 has 11 residues. Germline loops: CDR1 ENHRY, CDR2 SYGVKD. As DNA, the CDR3 is TGTGCCATCAGTGAGTCAGGTGGCTACACCTTC. Its translation is CAISESGGYTF.

The chain uses TRBV7-8 and TRBJ2-1; D is uncertain. Germline CDR1 SGHVS, CDR2 FQNEAQ. This CDR3 has 15 residues. The ends were cut back, 5 bases at V and 0 bases at J, with 11 bases in the middle. DNA for the CDR3: TGTGCCAGCAGCCAGAACCCTAGCTCCTACAATGAGCAGTTCTTC. Translating it yields CASSQNPSSYNEQFF.

A single count supports this clone. The rearrangement joins TRBV27 to TRBJ2-2, with TRBD2 matching 8 bases. The CDR3 loop spans 15 amino acids. V shed 5 bases and J 7 bases; nucleotides not matched to a gene: 9. Germline V lookup: CDR1 MNHEY, CDR2 SMNVEV (reference sequence). CDR3 region: CASSTLELAGGELFF. The CDR3 DNA reads as TGTGCCAGCAGTACGCTGGAGCTAGCGGGCGGGGAGCTGTTTTTT.

This chain connects TRBV19 to TRBJ2-1; D gene uncertain. CDR1 is LNHDA and CDR2 is SQIVND in the germline V gene (reference sequence). The CDR3 runs 14 residues. V lost 7 bases to trimming and J lost 7 bases, with 17 bases between them. The CDR3 nucleotides are TGTGCCAGTAAGCCCGGACCGTTAAGGAATGAGCAGTTCTTC. Encoded protein: CASKPGPLRNEQFF.

V usage is TRBV28 and J usage is TRBJ2-1, with D maybe TRBD2 (5 bases). CDR1 is MDHEN and CDR2 is SYDVKM in the germline V gene. Trimming took 2 bases from V and 1 from J, leaving 9 bases between them. The CDR3 covers 15 residues. The CDR3 coding sequence is TGTGCCAGCAGTTTAGACGAGGGTTCCTACAATGAGCAGTTCTTC. Amino acid sequence: CASSLDEGSYNEQFF.

The chain joins TRBV5-5 to TRBJ2-7, with D perhaps matching TRBD1 or TRBD2 (5 bases each). This CDR3 has 14 amino acids. Trimming left V 9 bases short and J 2 bases short, with 18 bases between. Per the germline V gene, CDR1 is SGHKS and CDR2 is YYEKEE (reference sequence). CDR3 sequence: CATQNGARPYEQYF. The CDR3 nucleotides are TGTGCCACCCAGAACGGGGCCCGGCCCTACGAGCAGTACTTC.

The CDR3 is CASSLGTVRSTDTQYF. The CDR3 region has the DNA TGCGCCAGCAGCTTGGGGACCGTGAGGAGCACAGATACGCAGTATTTT. The chain combines TRBV5-1 with TRBJ2-3, with D unclear. The CDR3 totals 16 residues. The V gene lost 0 bases and the J gene lost 0 bases, with 11 bases spanning the gap. Germline-derived CDR1 and CDR2 are SGHRS and YFSETQ.

V usage is TRBV19 and J usage is TRBJ2-7, with 11 bases identical to TRBD1. CDR3 length: 14 residues. Germline lookup yields CDR1 LNHDA and CDR2 SQIVND (reference sequence). The junction had 1 base not matched to a gene; V was cut back by 3 bases and J by 3 bases. The DNA for the CDR3 is TGTGCCAGTAGTATGGGGACAGGGGGCTACGAGCAGTACTTC. Amino acid sequence: CASSMGTGGYEQYF.

V gene TRBV29-1 combines with J gene TRBJ2-7, with D unclear. With 6 bases removed from V and 5 bases from J, the gap between germline ends came to 8 bases. Germline values: CDR1 SQVTM, CDR2 ANQGSEA. This CDR3 is built from 10 residues. CDR3 sequence reads: CSVHDHEQYF. The CDR3 region has the DNA TGCAGCGTCCACGATCACGAGCAGTACTTC.

The chain joins TRBV6-1 to TRBJ2-7; tentatively, D is TRBD2 (7 bases). Trimming stripped 3 bases from V and 4 bases from J, with 16 bases between. Looked up from germline, CDR1 is MNHNS and CDR2 is SASEGT. The CDR3 sequence is 15 residues long. The CDR3 protein is CASSDKGEGRYEQYF. Here the CDR3 DNA reads TGTGCCAGCAGTGATAAGGGGGAGGGCAGGTACGAGCAGTACTTC.

This CDR3 reads CASSRAGFGGVNEQFF. CDR3 sequence (DNA): TGTGCCAGTAGTAGGGCGGGCTTCGGAGGGGTCAATGAGCAGTTCTTC. The chain uses TRBV19 and TRBJ2-1, with D possibly matching TRBD2 (6 bases). The CDR3 is made up of 16 amino acids. V lost 4 bases, J lost 6 bases, and 19 bases lay in between. Germline-derived CDR1 and CDR2 are LNHDA and SQIVND (reference sequence). Combining the CDR3 with reference TRBV19 and TRBJ2-1 gives the whole variable domain DGGITQSPKYLFRKEGQNVTLSCEQNLNHDAMYWYRQDPGQGLRLIYYSQIVNDFQKGDIAEGYSVSREKKESFPLTVTSAQKNPTAFYLCASSRAGFGGVNEQFFGPGTRLTVL.